The clone carrying this T cell receptor beta chain turned up a few times. What it binds is unknown. After 5'RACE with constant-segment primers, TCR alpha and TCR beta cDNA libraries carrying sample barcodes and UMIs were obtained. TCRdb ran MiXCR on the 5' RACE reads and lists one entry per CDR3 protein. The repertoire includes just over 400,000 distinct CDR3 sequences, around 22% of them detected once, and around 12% sits in the top ten. This sample is drawn from a study of T-cell memory formation after mild COVID-19. The overall study: Most TCR clusters belonged to a single donor.

Overall study findings and caveats: Pre-infection memory held some responding clones, suggesting pre-existing cross-reactive T cells responded. Contracting clones, day 15 to 85, had balanced CD4/CD8, and later expanders favored CD4+.

Germline V gene lookup returns CDR1 ENHRY and CDR2 SYGVKD. With 10 bases removed from V and 3 bases from J, the gap between germline ends came to 13 bases. CDR3 length equals 12 residues. The rearrangement joins TRBV10-3 to TRBJ2-7; D possibly uses TRBD1 or TRBD2 (5 bases each). Sequencing was performed on PBMCs or a T cell subset sorted from them (not recorded which). The TCR originated in an adult woman who had mild COVID-19 (a few samples of this study predate the infection). Cell type and time point are not known. CDR3 protein: CATRDRDYEQYF. In DNA, the CDR3 is TGTGCCACCCGGGACCGCGACTACGAGCAGTACTTC.